This T cell receptor (beta chain) was sequenced during a study of cytomegalovirus exposure and HLA in healthy donors. Donors counted as nominally healthy when sampled, yet unrecorded immune exposures were likely. As to this clone: Its antigen is currently unknown.

Deletions cut 6 bases from V and 6 bases from J, with 10 bases between. This CDR3 is 12 amino acids long. The germline V gene has CDR1 LNHDA and CDR2 SQIVND (reference sequence). PCR was performed using 60 Vbeta and 13 Jbeta primers. Here immunoSEQ multiplex PCR was the method, and the copy in TCRdb shows in-frame clones only, minus some. The sample consists of roughly 72,000 clones, roughly 79% of them appearing once. Study-wide results and caveats: Some TCR beta chains (roughly 160 of them) were listed as cytomegalovirus-associated.

The chain links TRBV19 to TRBJ2-3, with D hard to call. This clonotype originated in a woman aged 35 to 49 in good health and CMV-seropositive. Sequenced: PBMCs. The CDR3 coding sequence is TGTGCCAGTAGGCGCGGCATGGATACGCAGTATTTT. It translates to CASRRGMDTQYF.